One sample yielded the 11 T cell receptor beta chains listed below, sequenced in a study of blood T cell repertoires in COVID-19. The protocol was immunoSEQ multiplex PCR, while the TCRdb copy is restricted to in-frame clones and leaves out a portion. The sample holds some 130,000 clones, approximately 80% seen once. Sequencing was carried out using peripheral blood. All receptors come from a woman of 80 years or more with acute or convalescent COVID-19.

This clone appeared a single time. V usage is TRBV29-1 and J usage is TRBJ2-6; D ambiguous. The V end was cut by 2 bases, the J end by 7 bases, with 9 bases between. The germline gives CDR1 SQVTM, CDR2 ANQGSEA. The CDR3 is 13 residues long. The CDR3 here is CSVEPLNANVLTF. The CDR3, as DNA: TGCAGCGTTGAACCCCTAAACGCCAACGTCCTGACTTTC.

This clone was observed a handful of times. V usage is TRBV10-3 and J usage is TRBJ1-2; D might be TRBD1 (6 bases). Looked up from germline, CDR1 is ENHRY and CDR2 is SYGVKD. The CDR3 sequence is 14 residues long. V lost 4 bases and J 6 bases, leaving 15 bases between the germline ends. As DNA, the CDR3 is TGTGCCATCAGTGTCACTTTGACAGGCGATGGCTACACCTTC. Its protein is CAISVTLTGDGYTF.

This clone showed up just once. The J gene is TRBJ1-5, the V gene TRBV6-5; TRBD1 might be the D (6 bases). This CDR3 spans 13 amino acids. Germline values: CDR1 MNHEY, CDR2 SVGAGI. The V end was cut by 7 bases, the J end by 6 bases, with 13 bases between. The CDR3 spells CASTATGGQPQHF. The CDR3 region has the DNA TGTGCCAGCACCGCGACAGGCGGTCAGCCCCAGCATTTT.

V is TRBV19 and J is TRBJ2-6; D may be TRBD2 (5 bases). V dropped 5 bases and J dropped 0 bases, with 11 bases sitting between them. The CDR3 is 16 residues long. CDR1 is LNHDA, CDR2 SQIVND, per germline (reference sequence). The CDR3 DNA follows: TGTGCCAGTAGTCCCCGACGGGGCTCTGGGGCCAACGTCCTGACTTTC. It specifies CASSPRRGSGANVLTF.

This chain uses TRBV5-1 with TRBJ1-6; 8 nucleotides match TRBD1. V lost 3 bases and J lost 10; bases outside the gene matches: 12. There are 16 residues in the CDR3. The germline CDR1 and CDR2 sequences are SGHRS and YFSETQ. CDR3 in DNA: TGCGCCAGCAGCTCGGATCAACCAACAGGGGGATCACCCCTCCACTTT. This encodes CASSSDQPTGGSPLHF.

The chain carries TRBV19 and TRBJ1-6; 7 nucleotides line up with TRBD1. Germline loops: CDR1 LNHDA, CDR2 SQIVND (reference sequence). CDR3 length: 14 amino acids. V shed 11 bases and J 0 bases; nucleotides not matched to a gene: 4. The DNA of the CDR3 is TGTGCCTGCCGGGACAGCTCCTATAATTCACCCCTCCACTTT. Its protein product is CACRDSSYNSPLHF.

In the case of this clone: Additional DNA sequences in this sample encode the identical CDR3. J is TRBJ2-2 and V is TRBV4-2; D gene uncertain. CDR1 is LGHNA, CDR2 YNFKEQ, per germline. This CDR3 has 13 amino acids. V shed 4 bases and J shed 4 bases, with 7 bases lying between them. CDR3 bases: TGTGCCAGCAGCCGGGCCGGCACCGGGGAGCTGTTTTTT. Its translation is CASSRAGTGELFF.

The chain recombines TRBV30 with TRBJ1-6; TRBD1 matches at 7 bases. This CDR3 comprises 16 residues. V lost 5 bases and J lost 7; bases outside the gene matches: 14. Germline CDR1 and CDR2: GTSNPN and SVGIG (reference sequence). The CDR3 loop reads CAWGTEGGARNSPLHF. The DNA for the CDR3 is TGTGCCTGGGGTACGGAAGGGGGCGCGAGGAATTCACCCCTCCACTTT. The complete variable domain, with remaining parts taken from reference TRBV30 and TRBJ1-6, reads SQTIHQWPATLVQPVGSPLSLECTVEGTSNPNLYWYRQAAGRGLQLLFYSVGIGQISSEVPQNLSASRPQDRQFILSSKKLLLSDSGFYLCAWGTEGGARNSPLHFGNGTRLTVT.

The CDR3 DNA is TGCGCCAGCAGCTTGGGGCAGGGGCCTGAAGCTTTCTTT. It encodes CASSLGQGPEAFF. The V gene is TRBV5-1, the J gene TRBJ1-1; perhaps TRBD1 as D (6 bases). This CDR3 contains 13 residues. Germline CDR1 is SGHRS and CDR2 is YFSETQ. Trimming took off 0 bases at V and 6 bases at J, with 9 bases between the two ends.

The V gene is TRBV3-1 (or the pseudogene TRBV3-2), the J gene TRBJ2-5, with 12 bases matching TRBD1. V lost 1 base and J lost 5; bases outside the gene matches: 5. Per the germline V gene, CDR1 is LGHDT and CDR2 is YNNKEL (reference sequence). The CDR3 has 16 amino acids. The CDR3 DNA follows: TGTGCCAGCAGCCAAGGGGGACAGGGGGCCTACGAGACCCAGTACTTC. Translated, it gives CASSQGGQGAYETQYF.

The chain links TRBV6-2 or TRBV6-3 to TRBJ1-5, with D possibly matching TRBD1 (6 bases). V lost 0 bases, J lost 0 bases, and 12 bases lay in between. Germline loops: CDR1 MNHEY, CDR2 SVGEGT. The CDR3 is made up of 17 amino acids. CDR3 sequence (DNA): TGTGCCAGCAGTTACTCTGGACAGTTTTATAGCAATCAGCCCCAGCATTTT. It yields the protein CASSYSGQFYSNQPQHF.